This T cell receptor (beta chain) was captured in a study of response to subunit inactivated influenza vaccine. MiXCR, applied by TCRdb to the RT-PCR reads, yields one record per CDR3 protein. The sample yields just over 300,000 distinct CDR3 sequences, 20% to 25% seen once. Germline assignment: CDR1 LNHDA and CDR2 SQIVND (reference sequence). The length of the CDR3 is 17 residues. V dropped 2 bases and J dropped 7 bases, with 21 bases sitting between them. Overall study findings and caveats: The authors put forward the suggestion that each seasonal influenza vaccination may bring in only a limited number of new T cells.

This clonotype was seen a few times. Antigen unknown. This sequence was found in a man between 50 and 75 years old who received an inactivated influenza vaccine. The chain is built from TRBV19 and TRBJ2-1, with D unresolved. The source material was PBMCs from blood, sampled approximately 20 months after vaccination. CDR3 in DNA: TGTGCCAGTAGTATAACGAGTAGCCGCTGGGCTGGGAATGAGCAGTTCTTC. It encodes CASSITSSRWAGNEQFF.